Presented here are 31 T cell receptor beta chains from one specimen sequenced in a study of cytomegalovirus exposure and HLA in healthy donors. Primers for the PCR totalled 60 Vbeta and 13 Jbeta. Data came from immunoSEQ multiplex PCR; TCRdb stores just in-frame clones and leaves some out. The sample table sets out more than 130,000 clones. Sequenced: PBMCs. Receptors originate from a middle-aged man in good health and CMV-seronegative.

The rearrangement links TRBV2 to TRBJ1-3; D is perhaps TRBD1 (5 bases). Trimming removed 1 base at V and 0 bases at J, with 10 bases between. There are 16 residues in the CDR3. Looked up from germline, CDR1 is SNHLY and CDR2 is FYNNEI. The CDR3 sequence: CASSEGAGGSGNTIYF. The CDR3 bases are TGTGCCAGCAGTGAAGGGGCCGGGGGCTCTGGAAACACCATATATTTT.

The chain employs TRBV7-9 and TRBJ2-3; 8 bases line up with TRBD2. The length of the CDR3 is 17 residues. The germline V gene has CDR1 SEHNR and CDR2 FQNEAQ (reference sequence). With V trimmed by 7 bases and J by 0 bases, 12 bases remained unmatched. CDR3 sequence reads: CASTSRQRGGSTDTQYF. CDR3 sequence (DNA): TGTGCCAGCACTAGCAGGCAACGGGGGGGCAGCACAGATACGCAGTATTTT.

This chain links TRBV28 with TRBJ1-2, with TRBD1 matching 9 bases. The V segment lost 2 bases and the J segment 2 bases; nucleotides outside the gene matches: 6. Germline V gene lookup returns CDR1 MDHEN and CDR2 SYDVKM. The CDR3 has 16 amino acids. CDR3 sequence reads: CASSLGGQGSNYGYTF. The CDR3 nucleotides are TGTGCCAGCAGTTTAGGGGGACAGGGCTCGAACTATGGCTACACCTTC.

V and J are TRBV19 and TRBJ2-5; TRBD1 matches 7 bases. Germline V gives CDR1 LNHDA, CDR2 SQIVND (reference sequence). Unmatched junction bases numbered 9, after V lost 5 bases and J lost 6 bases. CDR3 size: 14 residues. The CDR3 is CASSPSGGVKTQYF. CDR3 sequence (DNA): TGTGCCAGTAGTCCGTCAGGGGGAGTGAAGACCCAGTACTTC. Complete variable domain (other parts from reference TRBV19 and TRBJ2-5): DGGITQSPKYLFRKEGQNVTLSCEQNLNHDAMYWYRQDPGQGLRLIYYSQIVNDFQKGDIAEGYSVSREKKESFPLTVTSAQKNPTAFYLCASSPSGGVKTQYFGPGTRLLVL.

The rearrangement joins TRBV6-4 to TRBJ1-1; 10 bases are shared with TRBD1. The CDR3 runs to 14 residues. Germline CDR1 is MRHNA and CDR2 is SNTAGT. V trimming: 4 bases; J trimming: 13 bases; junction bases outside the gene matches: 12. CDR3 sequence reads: CASSASPGTGEVFF. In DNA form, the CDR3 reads TGTGCCAGCAGTGCCTCCCCGGGGACAGGGGAGGTTTTCTTT.

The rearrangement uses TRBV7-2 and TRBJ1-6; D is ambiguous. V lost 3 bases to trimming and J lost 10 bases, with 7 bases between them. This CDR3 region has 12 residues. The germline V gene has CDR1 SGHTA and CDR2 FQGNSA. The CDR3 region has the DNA TGTGCCAGCAGCTTTAATGGCTCACCCCTCCACTTT. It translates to CASSFNGSPLHF.

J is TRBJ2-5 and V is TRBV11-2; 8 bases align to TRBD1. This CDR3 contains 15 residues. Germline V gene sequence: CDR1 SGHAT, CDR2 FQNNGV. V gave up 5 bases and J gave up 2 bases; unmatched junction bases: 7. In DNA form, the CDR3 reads TGTGCCAGCAGCGGGCGGACAGGGCGACAAGAGACCCAGTACTTC. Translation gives CASSGRTGRQETQYF.

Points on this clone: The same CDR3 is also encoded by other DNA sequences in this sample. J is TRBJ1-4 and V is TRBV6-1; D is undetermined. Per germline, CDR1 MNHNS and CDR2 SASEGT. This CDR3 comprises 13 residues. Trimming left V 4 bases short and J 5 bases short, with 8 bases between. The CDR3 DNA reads TGTGCCAGCAGTGGTCGGCGGAATGAAAAACTGTTTTTT. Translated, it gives CASSGRRNEKLFF.

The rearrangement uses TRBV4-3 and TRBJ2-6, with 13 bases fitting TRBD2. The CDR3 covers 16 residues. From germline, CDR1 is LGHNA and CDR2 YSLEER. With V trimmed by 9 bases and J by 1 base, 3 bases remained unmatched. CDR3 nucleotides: TGCGCCAGTACACTAGCGGGGGGGTCTGGGGCCAACGTCCTGACTTTC. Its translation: CASTLAGGSGANVLTF.

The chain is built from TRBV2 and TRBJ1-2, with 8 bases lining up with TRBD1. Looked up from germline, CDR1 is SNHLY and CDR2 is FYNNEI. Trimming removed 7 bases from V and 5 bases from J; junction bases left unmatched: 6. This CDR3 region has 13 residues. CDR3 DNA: TGTGCCAGCACAGGGGGCGCTGGGTATGGCTACACCTTC. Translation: CASTGGAGYGYTF.

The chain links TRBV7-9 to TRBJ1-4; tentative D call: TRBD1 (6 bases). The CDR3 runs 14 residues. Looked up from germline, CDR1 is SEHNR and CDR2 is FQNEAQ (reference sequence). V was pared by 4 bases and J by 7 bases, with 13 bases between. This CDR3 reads CASSSGQSLEKLFF. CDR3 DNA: TGTGCCAGCAGCTCTGGACAGTCTCTTGAAAAACTGTTTTTT.

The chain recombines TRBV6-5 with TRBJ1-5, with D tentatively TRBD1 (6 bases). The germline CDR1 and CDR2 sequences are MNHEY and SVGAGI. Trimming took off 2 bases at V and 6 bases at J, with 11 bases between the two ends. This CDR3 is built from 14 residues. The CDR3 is CASSYLGGLQPQHF. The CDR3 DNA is TGTGCCAGCAGTTACCTGGGGGGGCTTCAGCCCCAGCATTTT.

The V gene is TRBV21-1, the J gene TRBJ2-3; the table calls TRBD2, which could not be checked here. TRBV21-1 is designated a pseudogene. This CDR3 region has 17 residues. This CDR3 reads CASPGTSGGWSTDTQYF. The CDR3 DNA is TGTGCCAGCCCCGGGACTAGCGGGGGCTGGAGCACAGATACGCAGTATTTT.

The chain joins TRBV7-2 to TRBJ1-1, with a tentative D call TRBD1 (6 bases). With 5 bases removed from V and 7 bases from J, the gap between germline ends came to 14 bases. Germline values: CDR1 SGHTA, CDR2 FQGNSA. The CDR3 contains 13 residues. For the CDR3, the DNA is TGTGCCAGCAGCCCGGGACACCTTTTTGAAGCTTTCTTT. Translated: CASSPGHLFEAFF.

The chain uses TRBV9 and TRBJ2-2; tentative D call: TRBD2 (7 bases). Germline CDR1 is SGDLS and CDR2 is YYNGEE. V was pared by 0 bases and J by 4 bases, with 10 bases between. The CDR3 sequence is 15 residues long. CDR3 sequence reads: CASSVEGEGTGELFF. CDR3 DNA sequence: TGTGCCAGCAGCGTAGAGGGGGAGGGCACCGGGGAGCTGTTTTTT. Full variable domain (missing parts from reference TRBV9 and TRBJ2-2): DSGVTQTPKHLITATGQRVTLRCSPRSGDLSVYWYQQSLDQGLQFLIQYYNGEERAKGNILERFSAQQFPDLHSELNLSSLELGDSALYFCASSVEGEGTGELFFGEGSRLTVL.

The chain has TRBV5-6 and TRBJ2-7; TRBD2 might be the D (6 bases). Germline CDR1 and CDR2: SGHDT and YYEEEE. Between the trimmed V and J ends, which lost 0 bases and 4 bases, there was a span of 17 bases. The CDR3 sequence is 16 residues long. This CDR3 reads CASSLEVRDSGYEQYF. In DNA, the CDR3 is TGTGCCAGCAGCTTGGAGGTCAGGGACTCGGGGTACGAGCAGTACTTC.

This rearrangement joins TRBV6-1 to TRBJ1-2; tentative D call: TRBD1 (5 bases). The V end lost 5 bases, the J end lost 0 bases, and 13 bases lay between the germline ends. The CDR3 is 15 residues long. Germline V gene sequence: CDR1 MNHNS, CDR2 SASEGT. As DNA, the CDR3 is TGTGCCAGCAGTTTCGATTGGGGCTCTAACTATGGCTACACCTTC. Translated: CASSFDWGSNYGYTF.

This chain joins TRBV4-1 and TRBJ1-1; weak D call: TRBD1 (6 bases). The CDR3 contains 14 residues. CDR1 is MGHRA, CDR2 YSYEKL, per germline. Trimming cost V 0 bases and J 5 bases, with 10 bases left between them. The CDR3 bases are TGCGCCAGCAGCCAAGACGTCAGGGGTACTGAAGCTTTCTTT. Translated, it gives CASSQDVRGTEAFF.

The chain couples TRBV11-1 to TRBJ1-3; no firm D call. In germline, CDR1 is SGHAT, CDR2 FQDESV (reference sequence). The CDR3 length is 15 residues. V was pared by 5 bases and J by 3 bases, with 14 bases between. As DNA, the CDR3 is TGTGCCAGCAGCGCCCTTCGAGGAGGTGGAAACACCATATATTTT. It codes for CASSALRGGGNTIYF.

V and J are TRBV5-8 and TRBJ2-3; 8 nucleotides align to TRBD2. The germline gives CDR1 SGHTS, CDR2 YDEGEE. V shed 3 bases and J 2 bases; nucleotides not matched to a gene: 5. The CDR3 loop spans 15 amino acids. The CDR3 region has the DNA TGTGCCAGCAGCTCACTAGCGGTGGCCACAGATACGCAGTATTTT. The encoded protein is CASSSLAVATDTQYF. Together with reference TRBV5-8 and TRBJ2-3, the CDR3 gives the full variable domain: EAGVTQSPTHLIKTRGQQATLRCSPISGHTSVYWYQQALGLGLQFLLWYDEGEERNRGNFPPRFSGRQFPNYSSELNVNALELEDSALYLCASSSLAVATDTQYFGPGTRLTVL.

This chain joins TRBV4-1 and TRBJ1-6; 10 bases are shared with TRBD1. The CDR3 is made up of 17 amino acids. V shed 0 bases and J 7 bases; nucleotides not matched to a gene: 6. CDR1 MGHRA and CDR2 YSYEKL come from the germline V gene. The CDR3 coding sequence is TGCGCCAGCAGCCAAGAGGGACAGGGGACGGCCAATTCACCCCTCCACTTT. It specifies CASSQEGQGTANSPLHF.

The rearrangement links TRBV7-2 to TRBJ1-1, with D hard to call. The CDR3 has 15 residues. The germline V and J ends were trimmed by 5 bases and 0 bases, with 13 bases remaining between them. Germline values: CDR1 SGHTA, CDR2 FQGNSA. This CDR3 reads CASSPLHSMNTEAFF. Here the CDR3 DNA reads TGTGCCAGCAGCCCCTTGCACAGCATGAACACTGAAGCTTTCTTT.

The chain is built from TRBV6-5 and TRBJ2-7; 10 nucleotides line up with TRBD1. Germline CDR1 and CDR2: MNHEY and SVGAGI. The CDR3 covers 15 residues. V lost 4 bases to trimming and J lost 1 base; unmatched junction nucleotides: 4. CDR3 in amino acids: CASSSADRGSYEQYF. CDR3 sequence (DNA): TGTGCCAGCAGTTCGGCGGACAGGGGGTCCTACGAGCAGTACTTC.

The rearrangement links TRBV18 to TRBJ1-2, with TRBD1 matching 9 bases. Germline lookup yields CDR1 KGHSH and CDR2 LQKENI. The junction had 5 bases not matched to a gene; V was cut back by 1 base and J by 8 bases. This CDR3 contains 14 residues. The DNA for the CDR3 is TGTGCCAGCTCACCACGGGACAGGGTTAGCGGCTACACCTTC. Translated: CASSPRDRVSGYTF.

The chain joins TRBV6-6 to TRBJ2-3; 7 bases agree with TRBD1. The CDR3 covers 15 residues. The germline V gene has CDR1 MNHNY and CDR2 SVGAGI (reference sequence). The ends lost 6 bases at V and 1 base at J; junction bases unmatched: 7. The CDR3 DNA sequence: TGTGCCAGCAGCCCCGGACAGGTTGGCACAGATACGCAGTATTTT. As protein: CASSPGQVGTDTQYF.

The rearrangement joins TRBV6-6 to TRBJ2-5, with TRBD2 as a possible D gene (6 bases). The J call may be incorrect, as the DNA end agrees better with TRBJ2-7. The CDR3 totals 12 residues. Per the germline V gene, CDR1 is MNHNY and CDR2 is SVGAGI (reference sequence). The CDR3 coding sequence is TGTGCCAGCAGCCCGGGGGACTACGAGCAGTACTTC. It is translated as CASSPGDYEQYF.

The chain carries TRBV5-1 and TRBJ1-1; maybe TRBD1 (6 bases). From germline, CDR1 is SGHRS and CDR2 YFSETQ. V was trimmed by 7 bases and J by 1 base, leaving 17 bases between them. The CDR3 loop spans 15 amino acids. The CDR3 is CASAADSRGNTEAFF. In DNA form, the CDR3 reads TGCGCCAGCGCAGCGGACTCCAGGGGGAACACTGAAGCTTTCTTT.

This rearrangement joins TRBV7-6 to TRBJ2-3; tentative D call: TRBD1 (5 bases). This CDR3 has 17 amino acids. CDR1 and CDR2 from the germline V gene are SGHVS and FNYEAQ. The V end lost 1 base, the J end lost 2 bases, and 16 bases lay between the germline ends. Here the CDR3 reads CASSLEGTGRTTDTQYF. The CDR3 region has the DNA TGTGCCAGCAGCTTAGAGGGCACAGGCCGCACCACAGATACGCAGTATTTT.

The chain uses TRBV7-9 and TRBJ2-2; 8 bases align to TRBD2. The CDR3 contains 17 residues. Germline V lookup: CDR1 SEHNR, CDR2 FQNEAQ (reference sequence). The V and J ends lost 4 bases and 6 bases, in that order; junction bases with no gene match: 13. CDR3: CASSSSTGGRGSGELFF. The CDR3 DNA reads TGTGCCAGCAGCTCATCGACGGGAGGGAGAGGCTCCGGGGAGCTGTTTTTT.

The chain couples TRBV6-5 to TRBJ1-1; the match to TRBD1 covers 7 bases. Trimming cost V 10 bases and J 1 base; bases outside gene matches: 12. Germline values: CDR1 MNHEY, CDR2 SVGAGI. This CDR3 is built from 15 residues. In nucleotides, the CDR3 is TGTGCCACCAAACCGGAGGGGGCGAAGAACACTGAAGCTTTCTTT. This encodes CATKPEGAKNTEAFF.

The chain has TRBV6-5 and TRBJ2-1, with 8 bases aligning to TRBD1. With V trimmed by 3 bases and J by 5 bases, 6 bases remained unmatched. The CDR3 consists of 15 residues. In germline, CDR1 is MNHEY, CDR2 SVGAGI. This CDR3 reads CASSYQGAFDNEQFF. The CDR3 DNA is TGTGCCAGCAGTTATCAGGGGGCGTTTGACAATGAGCAGTTCTTC.